These 2 T cell receptor beta chains were all obtained from the same sample, sequenced in a study of cytomegalovirus exposure and HLA in healthy donors (dated by TCRdb to the late 2010s). Libraries were built with the immunoSEQ multiplex PCR assay. The multiplex PCR relied on a mix of 60 forward primers for TCR Vbeta segments and 13 reverse primers for TCR Jbeta segments. Not all clones reach the TCRdb copy of this immuneACCESS table, which keeps in-frame sequences only. Checked studies attribute under half of the gap to unresolved V genes and leave the rest unexplained. The sample yields under 200,000 clones; roughly 13% were counted once. Clones ranked in the top ten supply 7.5% to 10% of the sample. The material sequenced was PBMCs. The source of these receptors is a man aged 50-60 years in good health and CMV-seropositive.

This clone has a handful of counts. This chain connects TRBV19 to TRBJ2-7, with 8 bases that match TRBD1. The V segment lost 3 bases and the J segment 7 bases; nucleotides outside the gene matches: 14. Germline CDR1 reads LNHDA; CDR2 reads SQIVND (reference sequence). The CDR3 has 16 residues. CDR3 in amino acids: CASSILPIQGGGEQYF. The CDR3 region has the DNA TGTGCCAGTAGTATCCTCCCTATACAGGGGGGTGGGGAGCAGTACTTC.

The CDR3 sequence: CASSGPRAGNYGYTF. CDR3 bases: TGTGCCAGCAGCGGCCCCCGAGCGGGGAACTATGGCTACACCTTC. The J gene is TRBJ1-2, the V gene TRBV11-1; no definite D call. CDR1 and CDR2 (germline): SGHAT, FQDESV (reference sequence). V was pared by 5 bases and J by 2 bases, with 15 bases between. CDR3 length equals 15 residues.